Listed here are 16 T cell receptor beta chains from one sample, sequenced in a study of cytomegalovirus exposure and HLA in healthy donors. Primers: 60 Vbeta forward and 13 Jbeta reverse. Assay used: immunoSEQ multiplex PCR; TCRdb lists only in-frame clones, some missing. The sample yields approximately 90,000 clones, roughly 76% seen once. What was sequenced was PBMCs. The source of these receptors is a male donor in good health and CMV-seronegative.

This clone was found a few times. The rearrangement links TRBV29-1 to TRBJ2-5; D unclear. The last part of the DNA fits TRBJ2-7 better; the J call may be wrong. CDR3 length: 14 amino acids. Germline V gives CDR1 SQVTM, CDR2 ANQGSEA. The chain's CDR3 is CSVAVQTSSYEQYF. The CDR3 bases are TGCAGCGTTGCGGTACAGACGAGCTCCTACGAGCAGTACTTC.

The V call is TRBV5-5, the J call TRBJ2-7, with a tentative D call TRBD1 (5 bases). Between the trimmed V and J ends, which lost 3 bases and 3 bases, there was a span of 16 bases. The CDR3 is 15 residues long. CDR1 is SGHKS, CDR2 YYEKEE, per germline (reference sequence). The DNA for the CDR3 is TGTGCCAGCAGCTGGAGACCCAGGGCCGTCTACGAGCAGTACTTC. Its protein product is CASSWRPRAVYEQYF.

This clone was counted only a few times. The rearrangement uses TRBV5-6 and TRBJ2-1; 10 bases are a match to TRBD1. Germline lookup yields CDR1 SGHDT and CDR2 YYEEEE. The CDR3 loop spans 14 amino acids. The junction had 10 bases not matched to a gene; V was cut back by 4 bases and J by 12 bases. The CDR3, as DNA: TGTGCCAGCAGCCCGGGGACAGGGGCAAGAGGGCAGTTCTTC. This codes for CASSPGTGARGQFF.

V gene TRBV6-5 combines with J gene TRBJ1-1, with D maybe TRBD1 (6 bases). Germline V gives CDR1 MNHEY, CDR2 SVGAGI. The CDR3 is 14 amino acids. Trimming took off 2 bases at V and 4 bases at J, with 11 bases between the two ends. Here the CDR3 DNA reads TGTGCCAGCAGTTACGTGACAGGTGGCACTGAAGCTTTCTTT. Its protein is CASSYVTGGTEAFF.

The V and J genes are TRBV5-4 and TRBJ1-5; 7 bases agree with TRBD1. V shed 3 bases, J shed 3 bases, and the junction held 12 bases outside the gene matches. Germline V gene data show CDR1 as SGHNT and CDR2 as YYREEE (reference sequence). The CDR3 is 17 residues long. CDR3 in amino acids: CASSSNATGPLNQPQHF. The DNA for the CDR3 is TGTGCCAGCAGCTCTAACGCGACAGGGCCACTCAATCAGCCCCAGCATTTT. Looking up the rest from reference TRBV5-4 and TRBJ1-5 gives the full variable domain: ETGVTQSPTHLIKTRGQQVTLRCSSQSGHNTVSWYQQALGQGPQFIFQYYREEENGRGNFPPRFSGLQFPNYSSELNVNALELDDSALYLCASSSNATGPLNQPQHFGDGTRLSIL.

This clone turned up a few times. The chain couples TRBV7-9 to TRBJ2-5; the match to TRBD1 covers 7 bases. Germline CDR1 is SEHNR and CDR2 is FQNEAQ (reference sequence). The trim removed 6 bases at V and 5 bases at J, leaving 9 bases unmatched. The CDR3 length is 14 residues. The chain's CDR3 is CASSNLDRRETQYF. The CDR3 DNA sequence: TGTGCCAGCAGTAATCTGGACAGGCGGGAGACCCAGTACTTC.

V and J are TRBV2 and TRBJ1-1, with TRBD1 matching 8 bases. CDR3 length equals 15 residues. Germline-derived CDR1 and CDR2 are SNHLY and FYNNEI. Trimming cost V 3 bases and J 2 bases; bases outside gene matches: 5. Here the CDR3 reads CASSEQGASNTEAFF. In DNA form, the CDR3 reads TGTGCCAGCAGTGAGCAGGGGGCATCTAACACTGAAGCTTTCTTT.

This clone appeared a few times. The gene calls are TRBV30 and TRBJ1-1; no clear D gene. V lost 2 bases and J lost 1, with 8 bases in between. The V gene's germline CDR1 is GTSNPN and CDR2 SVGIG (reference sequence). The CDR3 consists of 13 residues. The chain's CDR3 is CAWSKGGNTEAFF. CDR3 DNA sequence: TGTGCCTGGAGTAAAGGAGGGAACACTGAAGCTTTCTTT. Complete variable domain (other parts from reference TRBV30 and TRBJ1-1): SQTIHQWPATLVQPVGSPLSLECTVEGTSNPNLYWYRQAAGRGLQLLFYSVGIGQISSEVPQNLSASRPQDRQFILSSKKLLLSDSGFYLCAWSKGGNTEAFFGQGTRLTVV.

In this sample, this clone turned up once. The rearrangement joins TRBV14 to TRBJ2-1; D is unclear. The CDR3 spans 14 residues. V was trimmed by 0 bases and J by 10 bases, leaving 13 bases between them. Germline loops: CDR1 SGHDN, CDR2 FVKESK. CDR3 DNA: TGTGCCAGCAGCCAAGATCGGGTCTTCAGCGAGCAGTTCTTC. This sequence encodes CASSQDRVFSEQFF. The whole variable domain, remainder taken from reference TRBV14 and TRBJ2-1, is EAGVTQFPSHSVIEKGQTVTLRCDPISGHDNLYWYRRVMGKEIKFLLHFVKESKQDESGMPNNRFLAERTGGTYSTLKVQPAELEDSGVYFCASSQDRVFSEQFFGPGTRLTVL.

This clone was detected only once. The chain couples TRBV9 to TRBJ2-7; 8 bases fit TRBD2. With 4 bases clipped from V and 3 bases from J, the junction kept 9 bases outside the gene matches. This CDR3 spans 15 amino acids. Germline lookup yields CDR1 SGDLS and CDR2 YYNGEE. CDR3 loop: CASSLHPSGSYEQYF. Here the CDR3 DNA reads TGTGCCAGCAGCCTCCACCCCAGCGGGAGCTACGAGCAGTACTTC.

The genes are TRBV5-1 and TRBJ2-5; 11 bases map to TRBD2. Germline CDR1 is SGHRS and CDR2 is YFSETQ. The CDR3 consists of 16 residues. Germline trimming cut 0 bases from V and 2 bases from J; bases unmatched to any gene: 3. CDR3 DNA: TGCGCCAGCAGCTTGGTGACTAGCGGGAAGCAAGAGACCCAGTACTTC. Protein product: CASSLVTSGKQETQYF.

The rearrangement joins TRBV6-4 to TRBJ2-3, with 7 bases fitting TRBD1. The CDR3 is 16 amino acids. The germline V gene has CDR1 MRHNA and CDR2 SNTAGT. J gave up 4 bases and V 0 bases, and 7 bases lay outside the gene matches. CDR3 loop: CASSDSNEGASDTQYF. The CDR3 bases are TGTGCCAGCAGTGACTCTAACGAGGGGGCGTCAGATACGCAGTATTTT.

CDR3 DNA: TGTGCCAGCAGGCAGCGGGTTGGCAGGGATCCTAACTATGGCTACACCTTC. Translated: CASRQRVGRDPNYGYTF. The V call is TRBV2, the J call TRBJ1-2; possible D gene TRBD1, 5 bases. This CDR3 comprises 17 residues. Germline V CDR1 and CDR2: SNHLY, FYNNEI. The ends were cut back, 6 bases at V and 0 bases at J, with 20 bases in the middle.

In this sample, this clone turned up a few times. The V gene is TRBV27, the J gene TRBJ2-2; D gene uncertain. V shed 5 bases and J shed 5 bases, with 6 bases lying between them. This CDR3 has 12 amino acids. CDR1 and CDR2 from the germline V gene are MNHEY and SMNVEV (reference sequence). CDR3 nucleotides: TGTGCCAGCAGTCCCCTTACCGGGGAGCTGTTTTTT. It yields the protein CASSPLTGELFF.

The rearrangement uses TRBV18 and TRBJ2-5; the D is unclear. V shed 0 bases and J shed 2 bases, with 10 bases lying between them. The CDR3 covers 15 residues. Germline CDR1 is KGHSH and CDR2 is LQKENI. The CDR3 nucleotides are TGTGCCAGCTCACCACCGGCTGGGCCTCAAGAGACCCAGTACTTC. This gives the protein CASSPPAGPQETQYF. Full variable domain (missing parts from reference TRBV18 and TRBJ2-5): NAGVMQNPRHLVRRRGQEARLRCSPMKGHSHVYWYRQLPEEGLKFMVYLQKENIIDESGMPKERFSAEFPKEGPSILRIQQVVRGDSAAYFCASSPPAGPQETQYFGPGTRLLVL.

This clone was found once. CDR3 residues: CASSIGGQVEQYF. The CDR3, as DNA: TGTGCCAGCAGCATTGGCGGACAGGTCGAGCAGTACTTC. The chain is built from TRBV11-3 and TRBJ2-7; the match to TRBD1 covers 7 bases. Germline V gene data show CDR1 as SGHNT and CDR2 as YENEEA. The CDR3 sequence is 13 residues long. The junction had 7 bases not matched to a gene; V was cut back by 5 bases and J by 6 bases.